This T cell receptor beta chain derives from a study of blood T cells in healthy people across ages. The CDR3 extends over 15 amino acids. CDR1 is MRHNA, CDR2 SNTAGT, per germline. V was clipped by 2 bases and J by 1 base, with 8 bases between them. Together with a sample-barcoded 5' primer, a J-beta primer mix was included in a second PCR lasting about 7 to 12 cycles. MiXCR, run by TCRdb on the 5' RACE reads, gives a single entry per CDR3 protein. The sample has about 940,000 distinct CDR3 sequences, under 50% seen once. The clonotype comes from a man aged 25 to 45 in good health. The specimen was blood. The rearrangement uses TRBV6-4 and TRBJ2-2; D gene unclear. CDR3 DNA: TGTGCCAGCAGTGACAGCTCCATGAACACCGGGGAGCTGTTTTTT. The encoded protein is CASSDSSMNTGELFF.